This T cell receptor (beta chain) appears in the sequencing data of a study of T cell changes during pregnancy in multiple sclerosis. CDR1 and CDR2 from the germline V gene are LNHDA and SQIVND (reference sequence). This CDR3 has 12 amino acids. V lost 3 bases and J 10 bases, leaving 10 bases between the germline ends. Profiling relied on immunoSEQ multiplex PCR, and the TCRdb table lists in-frame clones only, not all of them. This table has approximately 49,000 clones, 88% appearing once. The chain has TRBV19 and TRBJ2-1; a possible D gene is TRBD1 (5 bases). The sequence derives from a female donor with multiple sclerosis, enrolled in a pregnancy study. This sample comprised CD4+ T cells from peripheral blood mononuclear cells, obtained in the second trimester of pregnancy. Here the CDR3 reads CASSIRTTEQFF. The CDR3 DNA sequence: TGTGCCAGTAGTATTAGGACAACCGAGCAGTTCTTC.